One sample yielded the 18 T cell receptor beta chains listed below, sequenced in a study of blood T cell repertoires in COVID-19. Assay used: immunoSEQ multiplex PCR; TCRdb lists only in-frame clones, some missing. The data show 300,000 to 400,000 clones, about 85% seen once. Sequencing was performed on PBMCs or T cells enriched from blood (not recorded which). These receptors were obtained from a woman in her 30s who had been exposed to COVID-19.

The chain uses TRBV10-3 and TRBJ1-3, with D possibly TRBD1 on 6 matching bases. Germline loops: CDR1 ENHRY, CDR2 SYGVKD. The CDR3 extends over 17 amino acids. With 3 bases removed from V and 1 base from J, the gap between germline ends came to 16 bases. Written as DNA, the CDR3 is TGTGCCATCAGTGACGTAAGGGGCAGGGGATCTGGAAACACCATATATTTT. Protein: CAISDVRGRGSGNTIYF.

This CDR3 reads CASTTRTLSYEQYF. The DNA for the CDR3 is TGTGCCAGCACCACTCGGACACTCTCCTACGAGCAGTACTTC. The chain has TRBV28 and TRBJ2-7, with D maybe TRBD1 (5 bases). CDR1 is MDHEN, CDR2 SYDVKM, per germline. V was shortened by 7 bases and J by 0 bases, with 13 bases between the two germline ends. CDR3 size: 14 residues.

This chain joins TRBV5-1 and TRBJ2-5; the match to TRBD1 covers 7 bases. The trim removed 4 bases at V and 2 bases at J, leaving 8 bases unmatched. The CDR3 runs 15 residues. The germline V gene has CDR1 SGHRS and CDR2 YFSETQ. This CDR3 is CASSGGQTRQETQYF. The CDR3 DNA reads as TGCGCCAGCAGCGGGGGACAGACGAGACAAGAGACCCAGTACTTC.

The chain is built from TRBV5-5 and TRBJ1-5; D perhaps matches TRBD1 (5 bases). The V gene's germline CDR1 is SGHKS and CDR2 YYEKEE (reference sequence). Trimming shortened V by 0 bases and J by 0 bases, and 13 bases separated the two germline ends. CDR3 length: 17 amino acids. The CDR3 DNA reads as TGTGCCAGCAGCTTGGCCAGGACATCATATAGCAATCAGCCCCAGCATTTT. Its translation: CASSLARTSYSNQPQHF.

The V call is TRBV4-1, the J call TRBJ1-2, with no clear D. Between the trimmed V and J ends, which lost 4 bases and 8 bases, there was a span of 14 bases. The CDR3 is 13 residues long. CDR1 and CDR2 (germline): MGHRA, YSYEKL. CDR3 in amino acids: CASSRPAGGGYTF. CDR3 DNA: TGCGCCAGCAGCCGCCCCGCAGGCGGGGGCTACACCTTC.

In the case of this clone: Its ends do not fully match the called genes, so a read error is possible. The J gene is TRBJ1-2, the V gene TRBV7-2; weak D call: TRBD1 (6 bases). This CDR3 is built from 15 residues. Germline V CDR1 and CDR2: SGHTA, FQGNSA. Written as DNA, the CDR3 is TGTGCCAGCAGCGTAGCCAGGGGATTTTACTATGGCTACACCTTC. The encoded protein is CASSVARGFYYGYTF.

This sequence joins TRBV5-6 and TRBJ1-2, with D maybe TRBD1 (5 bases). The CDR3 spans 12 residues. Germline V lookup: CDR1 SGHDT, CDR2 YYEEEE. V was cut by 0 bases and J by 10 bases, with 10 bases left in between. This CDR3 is CASSLGTTFYTF. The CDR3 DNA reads TGTGCCAGCAGCTTGGGGACAACCTTCTACACCTTC.

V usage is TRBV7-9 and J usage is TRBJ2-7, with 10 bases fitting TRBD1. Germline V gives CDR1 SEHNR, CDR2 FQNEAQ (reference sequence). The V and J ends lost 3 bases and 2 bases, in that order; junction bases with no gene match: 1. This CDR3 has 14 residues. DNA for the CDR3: TGTGCCAGCAGCTTGGGACAGGGGACCTACGAGCAGTACTTC. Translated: CASSLGQGTYEQYF.

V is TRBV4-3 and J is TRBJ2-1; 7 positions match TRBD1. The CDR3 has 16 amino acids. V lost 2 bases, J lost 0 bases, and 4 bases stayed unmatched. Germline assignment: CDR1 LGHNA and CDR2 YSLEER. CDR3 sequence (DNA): TGCGCCAGCAGCCAATGGGACAGTAGCTCCTACAATGAGCAGTTCTTC. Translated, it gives CASSQWDSSSYNEQFF.

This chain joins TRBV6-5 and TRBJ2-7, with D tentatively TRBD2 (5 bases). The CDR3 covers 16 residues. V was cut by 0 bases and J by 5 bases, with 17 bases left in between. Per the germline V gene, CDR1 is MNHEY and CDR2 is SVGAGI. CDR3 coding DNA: TGTGCCAGCAGTTACTCGACGGCGGATTTAGCGCACGAGCAGTACTTC. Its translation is CASSYSTADLAHEQYF.

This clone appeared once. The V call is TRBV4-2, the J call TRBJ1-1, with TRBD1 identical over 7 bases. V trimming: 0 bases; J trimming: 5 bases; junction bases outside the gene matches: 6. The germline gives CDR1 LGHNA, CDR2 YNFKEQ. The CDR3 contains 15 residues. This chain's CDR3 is CASSQEYRGRTEAFF. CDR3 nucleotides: TGTGCCAGCAGCCAAGAATACAGGGGAAGGACTGAAGCTTTCTTT.

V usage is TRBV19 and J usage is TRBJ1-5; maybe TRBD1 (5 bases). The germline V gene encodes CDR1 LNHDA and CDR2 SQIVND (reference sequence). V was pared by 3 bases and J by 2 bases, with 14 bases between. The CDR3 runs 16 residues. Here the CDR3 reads CASSMTSGGGNQPQHF. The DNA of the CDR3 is TGTGCCAGTAGTATGACGTCGGGAGGGGGCAATCAGCCCCAGCATTTT. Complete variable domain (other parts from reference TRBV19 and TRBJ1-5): DGGITQSPKYLFRKEGQNVTLSCEQNLNHDAMYWYRQDPGQGLRLIYYSQIVNDFQKGDIAEGYSVSREKKESFPLTVTSAQKNPTAFYLCASSMTSGGGNQPQHFGDGTRLSIL.

CDR3 loop: CASTRTSGSHYNEQFF. DNA for the CDR3: TGTGCCAGTACCCGGACTAGCGGGAGCCACTACAATGAGCAGTTCTTC. The chain carries TRBV19 and TRBJ2-1, with TRBD2 identical over 13 bases. This CDR3 is built from 16 residues. V lost 7 bases and J lost 3; bases outside the gene matches: 6. Germline CDR1 and CDR2: LNHDA and SQIVND (reference sequence).

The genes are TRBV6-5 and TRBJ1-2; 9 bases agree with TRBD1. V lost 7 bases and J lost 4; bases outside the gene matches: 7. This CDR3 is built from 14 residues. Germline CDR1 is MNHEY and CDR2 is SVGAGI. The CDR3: CASNDRDRAYGYTF. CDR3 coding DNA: TGTGCCAGCAACGACCGGGACAGGGCCTATGGCTACACCTTC.

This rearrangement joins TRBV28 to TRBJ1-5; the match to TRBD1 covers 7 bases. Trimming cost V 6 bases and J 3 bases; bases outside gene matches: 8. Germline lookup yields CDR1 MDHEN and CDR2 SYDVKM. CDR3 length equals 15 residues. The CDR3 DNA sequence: TGTGCCAGCAGGACTACAGGGGACTTCAATCAGCCCCAGCATTTT. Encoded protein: CASRTTGDFNQPQHF.

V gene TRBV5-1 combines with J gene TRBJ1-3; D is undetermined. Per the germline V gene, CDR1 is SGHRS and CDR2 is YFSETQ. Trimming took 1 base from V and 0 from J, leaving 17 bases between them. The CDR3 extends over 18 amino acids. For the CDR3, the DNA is TGCGCCAGCAGCTTGTTGGTTCGGGGAGGAAACTCTGGAAACACCATATATTTT. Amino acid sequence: CASSLLVRGGNSGNTIYF.

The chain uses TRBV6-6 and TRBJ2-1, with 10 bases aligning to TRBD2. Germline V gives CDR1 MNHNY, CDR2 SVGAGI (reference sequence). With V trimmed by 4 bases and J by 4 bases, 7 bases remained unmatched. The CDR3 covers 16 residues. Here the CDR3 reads CASSLERGGTYNEQFF. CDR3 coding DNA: TGTGCCAGCAGTTTAGAGCGGGGGGGCACTTACAATGAGCAGTTCTTC.

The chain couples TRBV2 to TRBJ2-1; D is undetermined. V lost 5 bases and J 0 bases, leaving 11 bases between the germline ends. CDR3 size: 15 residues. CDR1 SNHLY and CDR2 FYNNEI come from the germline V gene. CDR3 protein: CASSHRSDSYNEQFF. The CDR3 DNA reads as TGTGCCAGCAGTCATCGGAGCGACTCCTACAATGAGCAGTTCTTC.